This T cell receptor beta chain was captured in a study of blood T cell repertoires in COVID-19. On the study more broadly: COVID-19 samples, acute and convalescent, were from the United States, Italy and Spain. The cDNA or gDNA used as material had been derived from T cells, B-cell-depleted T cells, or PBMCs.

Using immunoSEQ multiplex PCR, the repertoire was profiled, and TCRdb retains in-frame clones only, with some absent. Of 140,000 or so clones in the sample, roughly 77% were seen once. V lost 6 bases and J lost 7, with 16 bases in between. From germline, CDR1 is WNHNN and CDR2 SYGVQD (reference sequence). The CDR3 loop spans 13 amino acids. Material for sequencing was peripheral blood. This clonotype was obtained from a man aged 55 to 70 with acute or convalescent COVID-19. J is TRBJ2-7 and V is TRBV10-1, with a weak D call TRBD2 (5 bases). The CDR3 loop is CASRGAGPGEQYF. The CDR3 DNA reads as TGCGCCAGCAGGGGCGCGGGTCCGGGGGAGCAGTACTTC.